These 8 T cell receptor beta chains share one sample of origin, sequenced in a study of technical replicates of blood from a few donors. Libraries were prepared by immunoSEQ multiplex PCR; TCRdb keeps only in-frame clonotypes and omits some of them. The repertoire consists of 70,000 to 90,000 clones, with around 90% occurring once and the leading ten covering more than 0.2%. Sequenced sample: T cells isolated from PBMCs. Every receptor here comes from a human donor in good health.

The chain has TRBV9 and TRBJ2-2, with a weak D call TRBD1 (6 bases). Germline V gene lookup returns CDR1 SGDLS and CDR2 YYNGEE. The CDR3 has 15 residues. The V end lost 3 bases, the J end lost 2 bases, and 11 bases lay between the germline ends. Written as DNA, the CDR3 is TGTGCCAGCAGCGGACGACAGGCCAACACCGGGGAGCTGTTTTTT. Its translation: CASSGRQANTGELFF.

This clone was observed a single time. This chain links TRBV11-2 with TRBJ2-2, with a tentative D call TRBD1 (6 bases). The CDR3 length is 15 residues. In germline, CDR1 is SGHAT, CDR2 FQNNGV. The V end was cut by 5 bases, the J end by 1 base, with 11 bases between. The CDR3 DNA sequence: TGTGCCAGCAGCCCACTCAGGGGGAACACCGGGGAGCTGTTTTTT. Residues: CASSPLRGNTGELFF.

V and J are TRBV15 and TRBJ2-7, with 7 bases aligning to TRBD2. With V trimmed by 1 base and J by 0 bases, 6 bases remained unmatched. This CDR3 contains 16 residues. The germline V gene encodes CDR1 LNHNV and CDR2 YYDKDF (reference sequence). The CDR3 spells CATSRGGGDHSYEQYF. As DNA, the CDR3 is TGTGCCACCAGCAGAGGGGGGGGTGACCACTCCTACGAGCAGTACTTC.

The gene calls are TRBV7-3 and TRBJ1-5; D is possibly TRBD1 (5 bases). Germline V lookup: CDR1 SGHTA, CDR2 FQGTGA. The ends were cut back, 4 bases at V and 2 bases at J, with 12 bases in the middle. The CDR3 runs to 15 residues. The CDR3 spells CASSSSGLGNQPQHF. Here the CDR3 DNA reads TGTGCCAGCAGCTCCTCAGGGCTTGGCAATCAGCCCCAGCATTTT.

The CDR3 DNA is TGTGCCAGCAGTGGACAGGGTCGTGGTGCGCGCACTGAAGCTTTCTTT. Residues: CASSGQGRGARTEAFF. The chain has TRBV27 and TRBJ1-1, with 8 nucleotides matching TRBD1. From germline, CDR1 is MNHEY and CDR2 SMNVEV (reference sequence). The CDR3 totals 16 residues. After removal of 5 bases from V and 4 bases from J, the junction contained 12 bases not matched to a gene.

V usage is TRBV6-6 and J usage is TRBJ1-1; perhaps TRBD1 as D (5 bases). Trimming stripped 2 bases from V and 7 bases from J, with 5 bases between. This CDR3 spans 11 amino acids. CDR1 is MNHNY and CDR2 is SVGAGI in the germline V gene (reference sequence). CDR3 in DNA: TGTGCCAGCAGTTACGACAGTGAAGCTTTCTTT. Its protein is CASSYDSEAFF.

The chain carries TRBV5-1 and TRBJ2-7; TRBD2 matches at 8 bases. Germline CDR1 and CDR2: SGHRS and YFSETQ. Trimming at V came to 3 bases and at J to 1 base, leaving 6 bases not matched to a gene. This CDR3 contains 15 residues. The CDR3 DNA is TGCGCCAGCAGCTCGAGCGGGGGTGTATCCTACGAGCAGTACTTC. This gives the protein CASSSSGGVSYEQYF.

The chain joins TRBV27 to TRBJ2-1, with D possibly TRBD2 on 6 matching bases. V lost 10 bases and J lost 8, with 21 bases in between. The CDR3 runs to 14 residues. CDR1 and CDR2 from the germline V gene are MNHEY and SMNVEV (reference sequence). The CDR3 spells CATRGRLAIDEQFF. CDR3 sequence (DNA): TGTGCCACCCGGGGGAGGTTGGCGATAGATGAGCAGTTCTTC.